This T cell receptor (beta chain) came from a study of cytomegalovirus exposure and HLA in healthy donors. As for the study in general: Early released data had around 88 million unique TCRs, all coming from HLA-typed donors. General study results and limits: With high specificity and sensitivity, the classifier reportedly diagnosed cytomegalovirus status.

The PCR had 60 Vbeta and 13 Jbeta primers. The data were produced by immunoSEQ multiplex PCR, yet TCRdb's version contains in-frame clones alone and is incomplete. Of about 190,000 clones in the sample, approximately 86% were seen once. About this clone: No antigen is known for it. The sample has other DNA sequences that encode this CDR3 too.

Germline assignment: CDR1 SQVTM and CDR2 ANQGSEA. V lost 4 bases and J lost 4, with 10 bases in between. The CDR3 runs 12 residues. The sample consisted of PBMCs. The chain carries TRBV29-1 and TRBJ1-2; possible D gene TRBD1, 5 bases. The source is a boy under 10 years old in good health and CMV-seronegative. The CDR3 here is CSVVGGTYGYTF. CDR3 DNA sequence: TGCAGCGTTGTGGGGGGGACCTATGGCTACACCTTC.